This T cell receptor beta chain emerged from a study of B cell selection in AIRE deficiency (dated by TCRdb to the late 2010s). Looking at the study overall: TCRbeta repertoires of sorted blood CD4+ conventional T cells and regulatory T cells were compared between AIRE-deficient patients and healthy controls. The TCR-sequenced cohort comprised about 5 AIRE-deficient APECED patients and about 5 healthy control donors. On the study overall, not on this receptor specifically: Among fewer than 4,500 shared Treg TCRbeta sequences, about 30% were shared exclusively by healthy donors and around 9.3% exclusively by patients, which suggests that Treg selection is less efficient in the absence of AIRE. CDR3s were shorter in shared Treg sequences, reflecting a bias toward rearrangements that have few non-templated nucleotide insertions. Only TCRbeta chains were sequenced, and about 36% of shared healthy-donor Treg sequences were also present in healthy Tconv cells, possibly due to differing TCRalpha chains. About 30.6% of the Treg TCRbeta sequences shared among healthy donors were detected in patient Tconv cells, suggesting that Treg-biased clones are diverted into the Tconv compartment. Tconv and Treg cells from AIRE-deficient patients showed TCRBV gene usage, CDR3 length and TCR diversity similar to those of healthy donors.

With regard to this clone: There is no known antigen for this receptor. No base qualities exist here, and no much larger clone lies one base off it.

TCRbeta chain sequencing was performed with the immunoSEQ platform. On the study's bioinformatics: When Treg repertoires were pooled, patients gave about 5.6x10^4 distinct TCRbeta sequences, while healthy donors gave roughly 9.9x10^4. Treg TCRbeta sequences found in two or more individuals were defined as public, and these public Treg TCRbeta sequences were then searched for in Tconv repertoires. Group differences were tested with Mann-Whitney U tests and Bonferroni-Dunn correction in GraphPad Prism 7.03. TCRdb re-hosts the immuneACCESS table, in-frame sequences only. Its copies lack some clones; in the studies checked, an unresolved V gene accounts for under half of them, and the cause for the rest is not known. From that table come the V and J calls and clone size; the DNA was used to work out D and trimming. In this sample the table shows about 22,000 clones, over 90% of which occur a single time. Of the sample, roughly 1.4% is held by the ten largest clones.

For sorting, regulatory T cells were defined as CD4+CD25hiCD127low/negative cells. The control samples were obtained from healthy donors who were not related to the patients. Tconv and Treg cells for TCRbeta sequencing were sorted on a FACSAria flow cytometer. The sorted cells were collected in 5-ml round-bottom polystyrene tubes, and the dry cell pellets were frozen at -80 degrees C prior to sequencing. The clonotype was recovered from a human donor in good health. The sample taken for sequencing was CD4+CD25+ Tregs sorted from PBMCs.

At the DNA level, the sequence is TGTGCCAGCAGTGTCAGTAGTATGAACACTGAAGCTTTCTTT. Translated, it reads CASSVSSMNTEAFF. In this chain, TRBV2 is recombined with TRBJ1-1, with the D gene not clear enough to name. CDR1 and CDR2 are read off the germline V gene as SNHLY and FYNNEI. The CDR3 holds 14 amino acids from the cysteine to the phenylalanine. Left in the record is the CDR3 DNA by itself, 42 bases read in frame from the first base. V is pared back by 4 bases and J by 0 bases, with 9 bases lying between the germline termini.